This is a list of T cell receptor beta chains from one sample in a study of beta chain features in type 1 diabetes. Profiled with immunoSEQ multiplex PCR; TCRdb holds only in-frame clones, not every one. The sample shows around 300,000 clones, under 8.5% of them seen only once. The specimen was central memory CD4+ T cells from blood. The origin of the receptors is a woman younger than 30 in good health. CDR3s leave out the opening cysteine and the closing phenylalanine or tryptophan.

v_gene | CDR3aa
TRBV29-1 | SPGGGTGANQPQH
TRBV29-1 | SVVGQSPEQY
TRBV29-1 | SVAGRDRTDTQY
TRBV5-5 | ASRVTGSYNEQF
TRBV20-1 | SAVVGETQY
TRBV15 | ATSSRDRGTGELF
TRBV29-1 | SPGVAGANVLT
TRBV14 | ASSQDWGTGFTGELF
TRBV7-2 | ASSLARRGSYNEQF
TRBV6-6 | ASSRVNEKLF
TRBV11-3 | ASSPMGFHNEQF